The rows below give T cell receptor beta chains drawn from one sample of a study of blood T cells in healthy people across ages. Via MiXCR, TCRdb re-called the 5' RACE reads, giving one row per CDR3 protein. The profile shows 800,000 to 1,000,000 distinct CDR3 sequences, around 48% of them singletons. The specimen sequenced was blood. All receptors derive from a man aged 25 to 40 in good health. Each CDR3 is given with its conserved first and last residue. D genes are given only for firm matches. Clone size is given for some rows only: seen once, a few or many times, or a class if the clone is expanded.

cdr3_aa cdr3_nt j_call d_call v_call clone_size
CASSQTAGGRETQYF TGCGCCAGTAGCCAGACGGCGGGGGGGCGAGAGACCCAGTACTTC TRBJ2-5 TRBD2 TRBV4-1 -
CSTDGSGYTF TGCAGTACGGACGGATCTGGCTACACCTTC TRBJ1-2 - TRBV20-1 -
CSARGSRVSWDQPQHF TGCAGTGCTAGAGGGTCACGAGTGTCATGGGATCAGCCCCAGCATTTT TRBJ1-5 - TRBV20-1 few
CASSRPDRDTEAFF TGTGCCAGCAGTCGACCGGACAGGGACACTGAAGCTTTCTTT TRBJ1-1 TRBD1 TRBV3-1 many
CASSLEWGGGRNEQFF TGTGCCAGCAGCTTGGAATGGGGCGGGGGGAGGAATGAGCAGTTCTTC TRBJ2-1 TRBD2 TRBV11-2 -
CASSPGNEQFF TGTGCCAGCAGTCCAGGGAATGAGCAGTTCTTC TRBJ2-1 - TRBV3-1 many
CASSIDPTQPGEQYF TGTGCCAGCAGCATCGACCCGACCCAGCCTGGCGAGCAGTACTTC TRBJ2-7 - TRBV9 -
CASSQPDAGDYGYTF TGTGCCAGCAGCCAGCCCGACGCGGGCGACTATGGCTACACCTTC TRBJ1-2 - TRBV4-2 few
CASSYARESPLHF TGTGCCAGCAGTTACGCGAGGGAATCACCCCTCCACTTT TRBJ1-6 - TRBV6-5 -
CASSESDYGYTF TGTGCCAGCAGTGAATCTGACTATGGCTACACCTTC TRBJ1-2 - TRBV25-1 -
CASSFGDFSYEQYF TGTGCCAGCAGTTTTGGGGATTTCTCCTACGAGCAGTACTTC TRBJ2-7 - TRBV12-3/TRBV12-4 -
CSARDPGQGFLSYEQYF TGCAGTGCTAGAGATCCAGGACAGGGCTTCCTCTCCTACGAGCAGTACTTC TRBJ2-7 TRBD1 TRBV20-1 few
CASRSGGSGGFEQFF TGTGCCAGCAGATCCGGGGGTAGCGGGGGTTTTGAGCAGTTCTTC TRBJ2-1 TRBD2 TRBV7-9 few
CASQRDTGTSQPQHF TGTGCCAGCCAGAGAGATACAGGAACGAGTCAGCCCCAGCATTTT TRBJ1-5 - TRBV2 few
CASSFGQGVRFSYNEQFF TGCGCCAGCAGCTTCGGACAGGGGGTGCGTTTCTCCTACAATGAGCAGTTCTTC TRBJ2-1 TRBD1 TRBV5-1 -
CASSPAPRADNEQFF TGTGCCAGCTCACCTGCTCCACGGGCCGACAATGAGCAGTTCTTC TRBJ2-1 - TRBV18 -
CAISRGISGGSYNEQFF TGTGCCATCAGTCGGGGGATATCAGGGGGCTCCTACAATGAGCAGTTCTTC TRBJ2-1 - TRBV10-3 many
CASSPHTDTQYF TGTGCCAGCAGCCCGCACACAGATACGCAGTATTTT TRBJ2-3 - TRBV7-2 many
CASSDRTGGRETQYF TGTGCCAGCAGTGATAGGACAGGGGGCAGGGAGACCCAGTACTTC TRBJ2-5 TRBD1 TRBV2 few
CASSQDSRGDGTDTQYF TGTGCCAGCAGCCAAGATTCCAGAGGGGACGGCACAGATACGCAGTATTTT TRBJ2-3 - TRBV3-1 -
CAISETGPSTDTQYF TGTGCCATCAGTGAGACGGGACCTAGCACAGATACGCAGTATTTT TRBJ2-3 - TRBV10-3 -
CSVEPGTGGPDTQYF TGCAGCGTTGAGCCCGGGACAGGGGGCCCAGATACGCAGTATTTT TRBJ2-3 TRBD1 TRBV29-1 -
CASSQSSGGYYNEQFF TGTGCCAGCAGTCAAAGTAGCGGGGGGTATTACAATGAGCAGTTCTTC TRBJ2-1 TRBD2 TRBV7-2 -
CASSFRQGQVRETQYF TGTGCCAGCAGTTTCCGGCAGGGTCAAGTTCGAGAGACCCAGTACTTC TRBJ2-5 - TRBV28 -
CASSWGGGETDTQYF TGCGCCAGCAGCTGGGGGGGAGGCGAAACAGATACGCAGTATTTT TRBJ2-3 TRBD2 TRBV5-1 few
CASRLQGGKGPQYF TGTGCCAGCAGACTTCAGGGGGGCAAAGGTCCCCAGTACTTC TRBJ2-7 - TRBV28 few